The rows below give T cell receptor beta chains drawn from one sample of a study of shared clonotypes between healthy human individuals. Data came from immunoSEQ multiplex PCR; TCRdb stores just in-frame clones and leaves some out. Among about 2.4 million clones, around 90% were seen once, and the ten largest hold roughly 0.15%. The sample consisted of naive CD4+ T cells sorted from blood. These receptors came from a man aged 18 to 30 in good health. Both conserved end residues are part of each CDR3. A D gene is named only where the DNA matches it firmly. A row's size may be missing; if present it is once, few, many or a size class.

>.|TRBJ2-3|TRBD2|TRBV25-1
CASSPLTSGGSTDTQYF
TGTGCCAGCAGTCCACTGACTAGCGGGGGGAGCACAGATACGCAGTATTTT
>.|TRBJ2-7|TRBD2|TRBV27
CASRLTRTSGRASAYEQYF
TGTGCCAGCAGGCTAACCCGGACTAGCGGGAGGGCCTCAGCCTACGAGCAGTACTTC
>once|TRBJ2-1|TRBD2|TRBV9
CASSGLAGGYNEQFF
TGTGCCAGCAGCGGGCTAGCGGGGGGTTACAATGAGCAGTTCTTC
>.|TRBJ1-4|.|TRBV19
CASSGPRRTNEKLFF
TGTGCCAGTAGTGGTCCTCGTAGGACTAATGAAAAACTGTTTTTT
>.|TRBJ2-7|TRBD1|TRBV6-1
CASSLQTGGNYEQYF
TGTGCCAGCAGCCTTCAGACAGGGGGCAACTACGAGCAGTACTTC
>.|TRBJ2-2|.|TRBV10-3
CAISESSQNTGELFF
TGTGCCATCAGTGAGTCGTCACAGAACACCGGGGAGCTGTTTTTT
>.|TRBJ2-7|TRBD1|TRBV14
CASSQDGQALFYEQYF
TGTGCCAGCAGCCAAGATGGACAGGCATTATTCTACGAGCAGTACTTC
>.|TRBJ2-2|TRBD2|TRBV7-2
CASSNPLGTSGRAGGELFF
TGTGCCAGCAGCAACCCGTTGGGGACTAGCGGGAGGGCCGGCGGGGAGCTGTTTTTT
>.|TRBJ1-2|.|TRBV6-1
CASSGGVGRGGNYGYTF
TGTGCCAGCAGTGGGGGGGTAGGCAGGGGAGGCAACTATGGCTACACCTTC
>once|TRBJ2-1|.|TRBV2
CASKLQPNEQFF
TGTGCCAGCAAACTCCAACCCAATGAGCAGTTCTTC
>.|TRBJ1-1|.|TRBV28
CASSAAGVQREGTEAFF
TGTGCCAGCAGTGCAGCAGGGGTTCAAAGGGAAGGCACTGAAGCTTTCTTT
>.|TRBJ2-1|.|TRBV18
CASSPPNLNEQFF
TGTGCCAGCTCACCACCGAACCTAAATGAGCAGTTCTTC
>.|TRBJ1-1|TRBD1|TRBV6-6
CASSLRQGNTEAFF
TGTGCCAGCAGTTTGAGACAGGGGAACACTGAAGCTTTCTTT
>.|TRBJ2-7|.|TRBV9
CASSVRGGSLDF
TGTGCCAGCAGCGTACGAGGCGGATCTTTGGACTTC
>.|TRBJ1-3|.|TRBV6-1
CASSEAPGQAGNTIYF
TGTGCCAGCAGTGAGGCCCCTGGCCAGGCTGGAAACACCATATATTTT
>.|TRBJ1-5|.|TRBV19
CASSIALATTYSNQPQHF
TGTGCCAGTAGTATCGCCTTGGCAACCACCTATAGCAATCAGCCCCAGCATTTT
>.|TRBJ1-2|.|TRBV30
CAWSVYYTGYTF
TGTGCCTGGAGTGTATATTATACGGGCTACACCTTC
>.|TRBJ2-5|.|TRBV2
CASRGPQYQETQYF
TGTGCCAGCAGGGGTCCCCAGTACCAAGAGACCCAGTACTTC
>.|TRBJ2-1|.|TRBV7-8
CASSLSTEQFF
TGTGCCAGCAGCTTATCCACTGAGCAGTTCTTC
>.|TRBJ1-2|.|TRBV5-4
CASSPSSGLSGYTF
TGTGCCAGCAGCCCCTCTTCGGGTCTATCTGGCTACACCTTC
>.|TRBJ1-5|.|TRBV6-6
CASRGYTGTNQPQHF
TGTGCCAGCAGGGGCTACACCGGGACCAATCAGCCCCAGCATTTT
>.|TRBJ2-5|.|TRBV7-8
CASSPTGTRGETQYF
TGTGCCAGCAGCCCGACAGGGACTCGGGGCGAGACCCAGTACTTC
>.|TRBJ2-3|TRBD1|TRBV19
CASSGQGSMDTQYF
TGTGCCAGTAGTGGACAGGGTTCAATGGATACGCAGTATTTT
>.|TRBJ1-3|.|TRBV5-1
CASSYNGQSSGNTIYF
TGCGCCAGCAGCTATAATGGACAGAGCTCTGGAAACACCATATATTTT